The T cell receptor beta chain described here comes from a study of shared clonotypes between healthy human individuals. V trimming: 7 bases; J trimming: 4 bases; junction bases outside the gene matches: 7. The germline V gene encodes CDR1 LNHNV and CDR2 YYDKDF (reference sequence). The CDR3 is made up of 14 amino acids. The genomic DNA of each subset was split evenly across several immunoSEQ plates. Each unsorted PBMC replicate got 300 ng genomic DNA, roughly 30,000 genomes. Sequencing was performed with immunoSEQ multiplex PCR; in TCRdb, only in-frame clones are kept and a portion is missing. Among roughly 490,000 clones listed, about 82% were seen once. This clone was counted a few times.

The sequence was obtained from a woman in her thirties or forties in good health. Some clones in this sample may be carry-over from other donors' samples. Sample: PBMCs. The chain links TRBV15 to TRBJ1-2; 9 positions match TRBD1. The CDR3 DNA is TGTGCCACCACCCCTGGGACAGGGCGCTATGGCTACACCTTC. The encoded protein is CATTPGTGRYGYTF. The whole variable domain, filled in from reference TRBV15 and TRBJ1-2, reads DAMVIQNPRYQVTQFGKPVTLSCSQTLNHNVMYWYQQKSSQAPKLLFHYYDKDFNNEADTPDNFQSRRPNTSFCFLDIRSPGLGDTAMYLCATTPGTGRYGYTFGSGTRLTVV.